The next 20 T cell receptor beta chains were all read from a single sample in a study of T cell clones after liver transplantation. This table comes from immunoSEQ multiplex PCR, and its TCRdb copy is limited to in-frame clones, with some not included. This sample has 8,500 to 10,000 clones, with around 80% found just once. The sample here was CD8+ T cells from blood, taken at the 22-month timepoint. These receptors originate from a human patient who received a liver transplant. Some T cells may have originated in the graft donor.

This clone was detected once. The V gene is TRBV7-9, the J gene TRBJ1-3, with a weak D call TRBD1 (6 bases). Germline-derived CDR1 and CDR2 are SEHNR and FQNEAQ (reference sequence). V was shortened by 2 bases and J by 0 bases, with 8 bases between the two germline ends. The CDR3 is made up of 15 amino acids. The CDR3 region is CASSLQGYSGNTIYF. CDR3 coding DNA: TGTGCCAGCAGCTTACAGGGGTACTCTGGAAACACCATATATTTT.

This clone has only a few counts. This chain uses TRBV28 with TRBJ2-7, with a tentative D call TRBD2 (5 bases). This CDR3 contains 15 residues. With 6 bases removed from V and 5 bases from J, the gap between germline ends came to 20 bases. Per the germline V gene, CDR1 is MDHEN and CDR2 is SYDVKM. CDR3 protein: CASSPQSGVPHEQYF. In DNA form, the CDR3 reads TGTGCCAGCAGCCCCCAGTCCGGGGTGCCCCACGAGCAGTACTTC.

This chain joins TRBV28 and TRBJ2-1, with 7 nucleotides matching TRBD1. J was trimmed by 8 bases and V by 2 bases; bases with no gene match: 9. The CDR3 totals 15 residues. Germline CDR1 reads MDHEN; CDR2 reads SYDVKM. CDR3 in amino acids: CASSLRGPRAHEQFF. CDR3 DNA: TGTGCCAGCAGTTTAAGGGGGCCTCGGGCCCATGAGCAGTTCTTC.

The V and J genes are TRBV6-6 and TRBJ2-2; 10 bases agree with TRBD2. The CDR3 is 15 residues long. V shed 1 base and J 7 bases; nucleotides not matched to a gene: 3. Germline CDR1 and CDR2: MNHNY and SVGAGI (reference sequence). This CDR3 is CASSYLAGGYGELFF. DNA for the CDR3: TGTGCCAGCAGTTACTTAGCGGGGGGTTACGGGGAGCTGTTTTTT.

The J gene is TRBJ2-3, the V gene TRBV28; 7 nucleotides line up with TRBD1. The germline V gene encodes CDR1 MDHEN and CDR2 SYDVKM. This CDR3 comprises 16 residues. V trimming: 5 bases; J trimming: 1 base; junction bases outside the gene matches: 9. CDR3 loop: CASSLRQGKGTDTQYF. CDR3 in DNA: TGTGCCAGCAGTCTCAGACAGGGTAAGGGCACAGATACGCAGTATTTT.

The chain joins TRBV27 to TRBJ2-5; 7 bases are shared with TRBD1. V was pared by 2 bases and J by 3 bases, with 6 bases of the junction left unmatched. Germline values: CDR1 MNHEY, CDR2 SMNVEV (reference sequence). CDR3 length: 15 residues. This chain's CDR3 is CASSLLRTGEETQYF. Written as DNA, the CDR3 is TGTGCCAGCAGTTTACTTAGGACAGGAGAAGAGACCCAGTACTTC.

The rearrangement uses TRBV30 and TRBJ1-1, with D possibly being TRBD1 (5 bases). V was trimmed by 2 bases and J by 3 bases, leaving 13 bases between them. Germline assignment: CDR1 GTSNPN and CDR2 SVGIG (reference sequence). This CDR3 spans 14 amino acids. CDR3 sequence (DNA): TGTGCCTGGAGTCTCAAGGGGCCCTACACTGAAGCTTTCTTT. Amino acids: CAWSLKGPYTEAFF.

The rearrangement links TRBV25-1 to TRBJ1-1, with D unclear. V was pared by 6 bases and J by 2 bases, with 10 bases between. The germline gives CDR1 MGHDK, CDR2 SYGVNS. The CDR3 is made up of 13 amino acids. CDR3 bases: TGTGCCAGCAGGGGATTAAGCAACACTGAAGCTTTCTTT. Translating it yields CASRGLSNTEAFF.

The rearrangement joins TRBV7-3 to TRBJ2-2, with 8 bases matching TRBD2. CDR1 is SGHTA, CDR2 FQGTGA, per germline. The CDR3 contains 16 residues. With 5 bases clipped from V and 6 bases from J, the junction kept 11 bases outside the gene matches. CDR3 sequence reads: CASSPGRGGSSGELFF. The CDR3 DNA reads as TGTGCCAGCAGCCCCGGGAGGGGGGGCTCCTCCGGGGAGCTGTTTTTT.

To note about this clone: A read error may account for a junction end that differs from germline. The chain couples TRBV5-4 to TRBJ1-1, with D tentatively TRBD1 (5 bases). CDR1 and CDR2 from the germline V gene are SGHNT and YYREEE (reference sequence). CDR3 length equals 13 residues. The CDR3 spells CASSQAGAQEAFF. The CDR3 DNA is TGCGCCAGCAGCCAAGCCGGGGCCCAGGAAGCTTTCTTT.

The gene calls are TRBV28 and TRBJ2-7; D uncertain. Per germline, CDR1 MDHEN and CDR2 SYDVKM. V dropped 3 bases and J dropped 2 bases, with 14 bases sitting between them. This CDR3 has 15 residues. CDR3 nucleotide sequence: TGTGCCAGCAGTTTTAGGGCAAGTTACACCTACGAGCAGTACTTC. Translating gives CASSFRASYTYEQYF. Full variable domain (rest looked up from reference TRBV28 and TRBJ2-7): DVKVTQSSRYLVKRTGEKVFLECVQDMDHENMFWYRQDPGLGLRLIYFSYDVKMKEKGDIPEGYSVSREKKERFSLILESASTNQTSMYLCASSFRASYTYEQYFGPGTRLTVT.

Here the CDR3 reads CASSLSRGAEAFF. The CDR3 DNA follows: TGTGCCAGCAGTTTATCGAGAGGAGCTGAAGCTTTCTTT. The genes are TRBV27 and TRBJ1-1; no definite D call. The CDR3 has 13 residues. The V gene lost 0 bases and the J gene lost 6 bases, with 8 bases spanning the gap. Germline V gene data show CDR1 as MNHEY and CDR2 as SMNVEV (reference sequence).

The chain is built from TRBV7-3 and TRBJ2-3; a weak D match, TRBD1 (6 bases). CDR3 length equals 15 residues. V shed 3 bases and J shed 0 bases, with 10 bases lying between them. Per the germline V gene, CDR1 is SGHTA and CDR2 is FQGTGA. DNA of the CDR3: TGTGCCAGCAGCTTGGCAGGGGCTAGCACAGATACGCAGTATTTT. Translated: CASSLAGASTDTQYF.

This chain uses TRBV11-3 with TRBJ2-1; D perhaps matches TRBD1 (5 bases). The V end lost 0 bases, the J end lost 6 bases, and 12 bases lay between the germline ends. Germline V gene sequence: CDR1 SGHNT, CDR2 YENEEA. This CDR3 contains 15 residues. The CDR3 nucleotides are TGTGCCAGCAGCTTAGAGGGGCGCACAGGCAATGAGCAGTTCTTC. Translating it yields CASSLEGRTGNEQFF.

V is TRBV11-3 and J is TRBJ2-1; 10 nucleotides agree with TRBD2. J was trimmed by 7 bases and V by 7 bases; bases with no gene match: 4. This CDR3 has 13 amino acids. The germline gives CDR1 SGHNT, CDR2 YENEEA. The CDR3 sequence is CASKASGGNEQFF. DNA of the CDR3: TGTGCCAGCAAGGCTAGCGGGGGTAATGAGCAGTTCTTC. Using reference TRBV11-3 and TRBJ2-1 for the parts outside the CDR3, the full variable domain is EAGVVQSPRYKIIEKKQPVAFWCNPISGHNTLYWYLQNLGQGPELLIRYENEEAVDDSQLPKDRFSAERLKGVDSTLKIQPAELGDSAVYLCASKASGGNEQFFGPGTRLTVL.

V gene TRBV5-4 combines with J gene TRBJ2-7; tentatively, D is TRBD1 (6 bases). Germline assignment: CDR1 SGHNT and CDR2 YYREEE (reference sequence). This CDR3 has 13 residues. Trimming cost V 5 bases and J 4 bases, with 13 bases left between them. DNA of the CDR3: TGTGCCAGCAGTCCTAGAGGGGGATACGAGCAGTACTTC. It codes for CASSPRGGYEQYF.

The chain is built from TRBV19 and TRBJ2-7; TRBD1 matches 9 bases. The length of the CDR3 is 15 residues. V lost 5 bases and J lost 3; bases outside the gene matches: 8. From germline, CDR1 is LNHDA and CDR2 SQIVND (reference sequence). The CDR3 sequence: CASSDPGQGFYEQYF. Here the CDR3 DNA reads TGTGCCAGTAGTGACCCGGGACAGGGTTTCTACGAGCAGTACTTC.

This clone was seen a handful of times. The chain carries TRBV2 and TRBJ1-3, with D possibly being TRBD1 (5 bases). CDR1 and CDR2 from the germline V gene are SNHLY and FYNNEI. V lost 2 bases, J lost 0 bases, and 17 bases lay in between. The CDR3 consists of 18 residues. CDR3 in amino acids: CASSEHAGPILSGNTIYF. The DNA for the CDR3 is TGTGCCAGCAGTGAACATGCAGGGCCCATCCTCTCTGGAAACACCATATATTTT.

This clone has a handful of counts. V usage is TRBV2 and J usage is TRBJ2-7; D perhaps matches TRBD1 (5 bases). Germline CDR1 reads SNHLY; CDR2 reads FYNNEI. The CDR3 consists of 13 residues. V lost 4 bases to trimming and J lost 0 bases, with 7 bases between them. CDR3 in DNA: TGTGCCAGCAGTGGACAGCCCTCCTACGAGCAGTACTTC. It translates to CASSGQPSYEQYF. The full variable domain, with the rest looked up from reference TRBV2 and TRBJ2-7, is EPEVTQTPSHQVTQMGQEVILRCVPISNHLYFYWYRQILGQKVEFLVSFYNNEISEKSEIFDDQFSVERPDGSNFTLKIRSTKLEDSAMYFCASSGQPSYEQYFGPGTRLTVT.

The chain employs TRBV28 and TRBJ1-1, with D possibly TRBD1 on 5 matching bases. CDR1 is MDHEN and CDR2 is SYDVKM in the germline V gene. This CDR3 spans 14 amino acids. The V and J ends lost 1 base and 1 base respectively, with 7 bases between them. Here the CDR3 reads CASSLSGTNTEAFF. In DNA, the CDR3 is TGTGCCAGCAGTTTATCCGGGACGAACACTGAAGCTTTCTTT.